The 26 T cell receptor beta chains listed next were all sequenced from one sample in a study of tumor and adjacent non-tumor tissue in lung cancer. This sample's RNA came from whole unsorted tissue. The library came from three nested PCR rounds adapted from ARM-PCR protocols. TCRdb fed the multiplex PCR reads into MiXCR, producing one record per CDR3 protein. The sample lists approximately 79,000 distinct CDR3 sequences, around 70% occurring once. The sample was lung tumor tissue. All receptors come from a middle-aged woman with non-small cell lung cancer.

As concerns this clonotype: The junction does not match germline at one end; this may be a read error. The V call is TRBV12-3 or TRBV12-4, the J call TRBJ1-2; D gene unclear. This CDR3 has 11 residues. CDR3: CATSEDRHYTF. The CDR3 DNA reads TGTGCCACCAGTGAAGATAGGCATTACACCTTC.

The CDR3 nucleotides are TGTGCCAGCAGCACCCGACAGGGATCCAATACCGGGGATCTATTTTTT. It specifies CASSTRQGSNTGDLFF. The chain has TRBV11-2 and TRBJ2-2, with 7 nucleotides matching TRBD1. The V gene's germline CDR1 is SGHAT and CDR2 FQNNGV. The J segment lost 17 bases and the V segment lost 5 bases, leaving 23 bases of the junction unmatched. The CDR3 has 16 amino acids.

A word on this clonotype: A read error is possible here, since a much larger clone lies one base away. This chain uses TRBV5-6 with TRBJ1-1; D unresolved. CDR3 length equals 17 residues. The V gene's germline CDR1 is SGHDT and CDR2 YYEEEE. CDR3 nucleotide sequence: TGTGCCAGCAACTTGATAGTGGCAGGAGGAAGGGACACTGAAGCTTTCTTT. Translated: CASNLIVAGGRDTEAFF.

This clonotype was counted a few times. The chain recombines TRBV2 with TRBJ2-3, with TRBD2 matching over 11 bases. Germline V gene data show CDR1 as SNHLY and CDR2 as FYNNEI. The CDR3 runs 14 residues. The V gene end was trimmed by 6 bases and the J gene end by 6 bases; junction bases not matched to a gene: 5. The CDR3 spells CASSLAGGRDTQYF. Written as DNA, the CDR3 is TGTGCCAGCAGCCTAGCGGGAGGAAGGGATACGCAGTATTTT.

This clonotype was detected ten times or more. The V and J genes are TRBV7-8 and TRBJ1-4, with TRBD1 as a possible D gene (5 bases). V was pared by 5 bases and J by 2 bases, with 18 bases between. The CDR3 covers 17 residues. CDR1 and CDR2 (germline): SGHVS, FQNEAQ. CDR3 nucleotide sequence: TGTGCCAGCAGCGACACGAGGGGCGCATTGACTAATGAAAAACTGTTTTTT. Residues: CASSDTRGALTNEKLFF. Combining the CDR3 with reference TRBV7-8 and TRBJ1-4 gives the whole variable domain GAGVSQSPRYKVAKRGQDVALRCDPISGHVSLFWYQQALGQGPEFLTYFQNEAQLDKSGLPSDRFFAERPEGSVSTLKIQRTQQEDSAVYLCASSDTRGALTNEKLFFGSGTQLSVL.

Relative to its sample, this clonotype is medium-sized. The gene calls are TRBV4-2 and TRBJ2-7; no clear D gene. This CDR3 is 14 amino acids long. Trimming cost V 1 base and J 13 bases, with 20 bases left between them. Germline CDR1 is LGHNA and CDR2 is YNFKEQ. This CDR3 is CASSQGARHPDAYF. DNA of the CDR3: TGTGCCAGCAGCCAAGGGGCGAGACACCCAGACGCCTACTTC.

This clonotype counts as medium-sized. V and J are TRBV11-2 and TRBJ2-5; D not certain. Trimming pared 0 bases from V and 7 bases from J, leaving 6 bases between. The CDR3 extends over 12 amino acids. The germline V gene has CDR1 SGHAT and CDR2 FQNNGV. The CDR3 DNA sequence: TGTGCCAGCAGCTTAGAGTTTGGGACCCAGTACTTC. Translation: CASSLEFGTQYF.

This clonotype was counted many times. The chain employs TRBV20-1 and TRBJ1-2; TRBD1 agrees at 7 bases. There are 14 residues in the CDR3. V lost 5 bases to trimming and J lost 3 bases; unmatched junction nucleotides: 9. Germline CDR1 and CDR2: DFQATT and SNEGSKA (reference sequence). CDR3 region: CSASGGGLDYGYTF. In DNA form, the CDR3 reads TGCAGTGCTTCAGGGGGGGGGTTAGACTATGGCTACACCTTC.

In this sample, this clonotype turned up a few times. The chain carries TRBV2 and TRBJ2-2; D is unclear. CDR3 size: 15 residues. The ends were cut back, 3 bases at V and 0 bases at J, with 8 bases in the middle. Germline V gene data show CDR1 as SNHLY and CDR2 as FYNNEI. The CDR3, as DNA: TGTGCCAGCAGTGAGGGGTTGGCGAACACCGGGGAGCTGTTTTTT. This gives the protein CASSEGLANTGELFF.

J is TRBJ2-5 and V is TRBV6-5; 8 nucleotides align to TRBD2. The CDR3 consists of 15 residues. Germline loops: CDR1 MNHEY, CDR2 SVGAGI. CDR3 loop: CGSSNSGGPAETQYF. The CDR3 DNA reads TGTGGGAGCAGTAACAGCGGGGGTCCGGCGGAGACCCAGTACTTC.

The rearrangement links TRBV11-2 to TRBJ2-5; D might be TRBD2 (5 bases). This CDR3 comprises 16 residues. Trimming took off 5 bases at V and 2 bases at J, with 18 bases between the two ends. CDR1 SGHAT and CDR2 FQNNGV come from the germline V gene. The CDR3 reads CASSPLRATVQETQYF. Written as DNA, the CDR3 is TGTGCCAGCAGCCCTCTGAGGGCGACCGTACAAGAGACCCAGTACTTC.

This clonotype was seen repeatedly, ten times or more. This chain joins TRBV20-1 and TRBJ1-2; the D is unclear. The CDR3 consists of 14 residues. Trimming took off 3 bases at V and 2 bases at J, with 13 bases between the two ends. Germline CDR1 DFQATT, CDR2 SNEGSKA (reference sequence). The CDR3: CSASHRYLNYGYTF. In DNA form, the CDR3 reads TGCAGTGCTAGTCACAGATATTTAAACTATGGCTACACCTTC.

This clonotype is medium-sized. The chain joins TRBV11-2 to TRBJ2-1, with D tentatively TRBD2 (6 bases). The V end was cut by 5 bases, the J end by 2 bases, with 13 bases between. The CDR3 runs to 15 residues. In germline, CDR1 is SGHAT, CDR2 FQNNGV. The chain's CDR3 is CASSLKRVPYNEQFF. The DNA of the CDR3 is TGTGCCAGCAGCCTTAAGCGGGTTCCCTACAATGAGCAGTTCTTC.

This chain joins TRBV7-9 and TRBJ1-1; 8 bases map to TRBD1. The V gene's germline CDR1 is SEHNR and CDR2 FQNEAQ (reference sequence). CDR3 length equals 14 residues. With 7 bases clipped from V and 6 bases from J, the junction kept 10 bases outside the gene matches. Written as DNA, the CDR3 is TGTGCCAGCACCTATTCCGACAGGGGCGCTGAAGCTTTCTTT. Amino acids: CASTYSDRGAEAFF.

V is TRBV20-1 and J is TRBJ2-1; D is tentatively TRBD1 or TRBD2 (5 bases each). Trimming removed 6 bases at V and 9 bases at J, with 21 bases between. The CDR3 is 14 amino acids. CDR1 and CDR2 from the germline V gene are DFQATT and SNEGSKA (reference sequence). CDR3 bases: TGCAGTGCCACGGCTAGTGGGGCTGGGAGTGAGCAGTTCTTC. Its translation is CSATASGAGSEQFF.

On this clonotype itself: Because the CDR3 is missing its conserved closing phenylalanine or tryptophan, this is likely a read error. It is unclear where the CDR3 begins or ends on the DNA, so no DNA is shown, and the CDR3 is as TCRdb lists it. The V and J genes are TRBV6-5 and TRBJ2-5; TRBD1 was called by the table and not checked on the DNA. Including both end residues, the CDR3 is 15 amino acids long. The germline V gene has CDR1 MNHEY and CDR2 SVGAGI. This chain's CDR3 is CASSLQGVRGETQNS.

In regard to this clonotype: Lacking the conserved final phenylalanine or tryptophan, this CDR3 likely reflects a read error. The genes are TRBV6-4 and TRBJ2-1; the match to TRBD2 covers 8 bases. CDR3 size: 15 residues. Germline CDR1 and CDR2: MRHNA and SNTAGT. In DNA form, the CDR3 reads TGTGCGAGCAGTGAAACCGGACTAGCAGGGAATGAGCAGTTCCTC. Its protein is CASSETGLAGNEQFL.

This clonotype came up a few times. This clone may be a read error of a much larger clone one base away. The genes are TRBV6-6 and TRBJ2-5; D uncertain. V was shortened by 10 bases and J by 5 bases, with 11 bases between the two germline ends. Germline V CDR1 and CDR2: MNHNY, SVGAGI (reference sequence). The CDR3 is made up of 11 amino acids. The CDR3 region has the DNA TGTGCCAACACACATCGGGAGACCCAGTACTTC. Translated, it gives CANTHRETQYF.

In its sample, this clonotype was seen many times. At one boundary the junction diverges from the germline segment, which might be a read error. This chain joins TRBV6-2 or TRBV6-3 and TRBJ2-1; 8 positions agree with TRBD2. CDR1 is MNHEY and CDR2 is SVGEGT in the germline V gene. CDR3 length: 17 amino acids. The CDR3 DNA reads as TGTGCCAACAGTTACTCGGGAGGGGCGGTGGGTATAGATGAGCAGTTCTTC. Translating it yields CANSYSGGAVGIDEQFF.

The table lists this clonotype with a count of one. A read error is likely, as this CDR3 ends without the conserved phenylalanine or tryptophan. This chain links TRBV29-1 with TRBJ2-1; TRBD2 is a possible D gene (7 bases). With 4 bases removed from V and 9 bases from J, the gap between germline ends came to 22 bases. Germline V lookup: CDR1 SQVTM, CDR2 ANQGSEA. The CDR3 runs to 15 residues. This CDR3 is CSVGLTGGPRGEQFL. In nucleotides, the CDR3 is TGCAGCGTTGGACTAACGGGGGGCCCCCGAGGTGAGCAGTTCTTA.

As concerns this clonotype: Germline is not matched at one junction end, which may reflect a read error. This chain joins TRBV11-2 and TRBJ1-2, with TRBD1 matching over 8 bases. CDR3 length: 14 amino acids. Germline CDR1 and CDR2: SGHAT and FQNNGV. The CDR3, as DNA: TGCGCCAGAAGCTTGCCTCAGGGGGCCTACGGCTACACCTTC. Translating gives CARSLPQGAYGYTF.

The chain couples TRBV7-9 to TRBJ2-1, with 8 bases aligning to TRBD2. Trimming cost V 1 base and J 11 bases; bases outside gene matches: 10. The CDR3 runs to 15 residues. CDR1 is SEHNR and CDR2 is FQNEAQ in the germline V gene (reference sequence). The CDR3 region is CASSLVVAGRGKQFF. In DNA form, the CDR3 reads TGTGCCAGCAGCTTAGTCGTAGCGGGGCGTGGTAAGCAGTTCTTC.

A note on this clonotype: One junction end does not reproduce the germline sequence, and a read error may be involved. This chain links TRBV11-2 with TRBJ2-4; D is possibly TRBD1 or TRBD2 (5 bases each). CDR3 size: 16 residues. Germline CDR1 and CDR2: SGHAT and FQNNGV. This chain's CDR3 is CAISPGRELAKNIQYF. The CDR3, as DNA: TGTGCCATCAGCCCGGGGCGCGAGTTGGCCAAAAACATTCAGTACTTC.

On this clonotype: This may arise from a read error, as a much more abundant clone is one base away. The rearrangement links TRBV24-1 to TRBJ2-6, with D perhaps TRBD1 (6 bases). CDR1 is KGHDR and CDR2 is SFDVKD in the germline V gene. CDR3 length equals 15 residues. The DNA for the CDR3 is TGTGCCACCCAACCCCAGGGGCCAGGGGCCAACGTCCTGAATTTC. Translating gives CATQPQGPGANVLNF.

The chain has TRBV11-2 and TRBJ2-5; D perhaps matches TRBD2 (6 bases). Germline CDR1 is SGHAT and CDR2 is FQNNGV. V was shortened by 5 bases and J by 7 bases, with 26 bases between the two germline ends. The CDR3 has 17 amino acids. CDR3 region: CASSVPPGGGTGVTQYF. In DNA form, the CDR3 reads TGTGCCAGCAGCGTCCCACCGGGCGGAGGTACGGGAGTGACCCAGTACTTC.

A remark on this clonotype: One end of the junction is discordant with germline, which a read error may explain. The chain uses TRBV6-5 and TRBJ2-5; 9 bases map to TRBD1. Germline V gene lookup returns CDR1 MNHEY and CDR2 SVGAGI. The CDR3 spans 14 residues. The CDR3 loop reads CASSRNRGRETHYF. CDR3 DNA sequence: TGCGCCAGCAGTCGGAACAGGGGGCGAGAGACCCACTACTTC.